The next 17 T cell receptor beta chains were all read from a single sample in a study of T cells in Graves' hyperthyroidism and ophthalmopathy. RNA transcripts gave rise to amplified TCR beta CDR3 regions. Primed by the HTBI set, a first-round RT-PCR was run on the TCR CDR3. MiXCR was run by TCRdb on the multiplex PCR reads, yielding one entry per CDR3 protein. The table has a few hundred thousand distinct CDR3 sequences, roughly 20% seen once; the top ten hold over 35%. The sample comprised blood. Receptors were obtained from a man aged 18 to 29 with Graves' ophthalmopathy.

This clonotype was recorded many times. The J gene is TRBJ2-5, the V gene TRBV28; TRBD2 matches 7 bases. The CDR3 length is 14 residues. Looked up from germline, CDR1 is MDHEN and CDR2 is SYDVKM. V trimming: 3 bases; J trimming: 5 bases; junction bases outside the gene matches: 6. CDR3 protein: CASSLIGGSETQYF. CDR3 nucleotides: TGTGCCAGCAGTTTGATCGGGGGGTCGGAGACCCAGTACTTC.

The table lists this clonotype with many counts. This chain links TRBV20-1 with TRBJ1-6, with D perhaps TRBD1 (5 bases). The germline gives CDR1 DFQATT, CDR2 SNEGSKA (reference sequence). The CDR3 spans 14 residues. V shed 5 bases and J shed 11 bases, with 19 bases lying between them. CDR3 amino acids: CSAPSTGTGTPLHF. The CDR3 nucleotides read TGCAGTGCTCCATCTACAGGAACCGGGACACCCCTCCACTTT.

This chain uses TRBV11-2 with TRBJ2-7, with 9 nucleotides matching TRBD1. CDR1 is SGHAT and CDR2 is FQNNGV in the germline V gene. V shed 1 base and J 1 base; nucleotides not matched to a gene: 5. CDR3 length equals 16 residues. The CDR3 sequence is CASSLVVGTGSYEQYF. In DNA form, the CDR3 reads TGTGCCAGCAGCTTAGTCGTCGGGACAGGGTCCTACGAGCAGTACTTC.

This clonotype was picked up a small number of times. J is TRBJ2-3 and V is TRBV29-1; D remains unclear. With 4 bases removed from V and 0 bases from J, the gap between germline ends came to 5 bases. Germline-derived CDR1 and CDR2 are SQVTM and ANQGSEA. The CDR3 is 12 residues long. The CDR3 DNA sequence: TGCAGCGTTGTCCCCAGCACAGATACGCAGTATTTT. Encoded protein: CSVVPSTDTQYF.

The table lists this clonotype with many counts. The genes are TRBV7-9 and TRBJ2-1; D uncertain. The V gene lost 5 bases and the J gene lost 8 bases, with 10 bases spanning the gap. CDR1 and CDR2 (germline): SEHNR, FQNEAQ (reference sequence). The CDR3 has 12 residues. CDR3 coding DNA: TGTGCCAGCAGCCTATTAGCCGATGAGCAGTTCTTC. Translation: CASSLLADEQFF.

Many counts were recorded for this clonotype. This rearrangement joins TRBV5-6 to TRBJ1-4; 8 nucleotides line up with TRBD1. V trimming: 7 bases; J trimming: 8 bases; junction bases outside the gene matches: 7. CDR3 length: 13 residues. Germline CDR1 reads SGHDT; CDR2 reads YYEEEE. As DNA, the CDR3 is TGTGCCAGCCGGGGACAGGAAAACGAAAAACTGTTTTTT. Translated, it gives CASRGQENEKLFF.

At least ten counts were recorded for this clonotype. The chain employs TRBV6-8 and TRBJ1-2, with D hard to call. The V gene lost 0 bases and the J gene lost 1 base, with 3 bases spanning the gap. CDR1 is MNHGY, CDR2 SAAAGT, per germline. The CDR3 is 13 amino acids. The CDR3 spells CASSYSSNYGYTF. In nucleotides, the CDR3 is TGTGCCAGCAGTTACTCGAGTAACTATGGCTACACCTTC.

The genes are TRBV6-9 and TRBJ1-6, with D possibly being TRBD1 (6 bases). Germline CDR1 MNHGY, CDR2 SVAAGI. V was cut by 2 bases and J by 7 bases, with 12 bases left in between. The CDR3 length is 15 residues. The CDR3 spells CASSYRTAENSPLHF. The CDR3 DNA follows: TGTGCCAGCAGTTATAGGACAGCAGAGAATTCACCCCTCCACTTT.

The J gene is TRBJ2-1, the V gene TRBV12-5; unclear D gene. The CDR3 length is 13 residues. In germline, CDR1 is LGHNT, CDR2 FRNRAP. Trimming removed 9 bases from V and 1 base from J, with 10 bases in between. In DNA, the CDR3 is TGTGCTAGCGCCGTGCTTTCCTACAATGAGCAGTTCTTC. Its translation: CASAVLSYNEQFF.

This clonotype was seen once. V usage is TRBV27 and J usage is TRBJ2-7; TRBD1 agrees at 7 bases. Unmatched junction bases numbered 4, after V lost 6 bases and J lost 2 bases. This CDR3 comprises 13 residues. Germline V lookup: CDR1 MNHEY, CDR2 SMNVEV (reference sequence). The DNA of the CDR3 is TGTGCCAGCAGGCGGACAGGAGCCTACGAGCAGTACTTC. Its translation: CASRRTGAYEQYF.

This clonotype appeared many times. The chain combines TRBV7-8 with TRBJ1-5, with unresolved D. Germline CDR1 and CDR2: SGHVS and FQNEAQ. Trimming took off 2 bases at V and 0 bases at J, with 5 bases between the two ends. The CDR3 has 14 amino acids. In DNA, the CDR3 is TGTGCCAGCAGCTTAACATATAGCAATCAGCCCCAGCATTTT. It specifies CASSLTYSNQPQHF. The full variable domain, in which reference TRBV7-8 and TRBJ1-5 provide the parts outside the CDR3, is GAGVSQSPRYKVAKRGQDVALRCDPISGHVSLFWYQQALGQGPEFLTYFQNEAQLDKSGLPSDRFFAERPEGSVSTLKIQRTQQEDSAVYLCASSLTYSNQPQHFGDGTRLSIL.

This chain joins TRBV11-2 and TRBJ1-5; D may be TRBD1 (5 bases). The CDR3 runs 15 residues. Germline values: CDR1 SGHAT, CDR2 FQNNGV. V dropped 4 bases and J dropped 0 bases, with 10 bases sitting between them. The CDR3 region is CASSSGPLSNQPQHF. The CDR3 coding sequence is TGTGCCAGCAGCTCGGGACCTCTTAGCAATCAGCCCCAGCATTTT.

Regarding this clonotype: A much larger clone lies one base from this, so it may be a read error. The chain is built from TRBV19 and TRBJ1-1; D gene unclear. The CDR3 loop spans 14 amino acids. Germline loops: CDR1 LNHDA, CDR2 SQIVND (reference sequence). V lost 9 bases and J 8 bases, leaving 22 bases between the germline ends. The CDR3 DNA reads TGTGCCAGCAGCTTGGAGCTTGACATCGCAGAAGCTTTCTTT. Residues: CASSLELDIAEAFF.

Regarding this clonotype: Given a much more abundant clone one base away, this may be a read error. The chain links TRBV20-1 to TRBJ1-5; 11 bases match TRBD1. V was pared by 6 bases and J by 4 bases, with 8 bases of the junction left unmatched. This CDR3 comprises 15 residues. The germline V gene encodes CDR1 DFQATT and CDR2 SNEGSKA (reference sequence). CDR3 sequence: CSAPPGTGGNQPQHF. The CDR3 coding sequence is TGCAGTGCCCCACCCGGGACAGGGGGAAATCAGCCCCAGCATTTT.

CDR3 bases: TGTGCCAGTACCCTTACGGGGGTTGAAGACGAAAAACTGTTTTTT. It encodes CASTLTGVEDEKLFF. The V and J genes are TRBV19 and TRBJ1-4; D is perhaps TRBD1 (5 bases). The V gene's germline CDR1 is LNHDA and CDR2 SQIVND (reference sequence). Trimming took off 7 bases at V and 8 bases at J, with 20 bases between the two ends. CDR3 length: 15 residues.

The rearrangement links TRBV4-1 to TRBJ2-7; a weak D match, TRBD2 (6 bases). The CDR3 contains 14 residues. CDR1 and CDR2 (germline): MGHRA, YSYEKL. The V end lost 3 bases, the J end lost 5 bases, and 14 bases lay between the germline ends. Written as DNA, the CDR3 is TGCGCCAGCAGCCAGGAGGGGAGGTTCGACGAGCAGTACTTC. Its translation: CASSQEGRFDEQYF.

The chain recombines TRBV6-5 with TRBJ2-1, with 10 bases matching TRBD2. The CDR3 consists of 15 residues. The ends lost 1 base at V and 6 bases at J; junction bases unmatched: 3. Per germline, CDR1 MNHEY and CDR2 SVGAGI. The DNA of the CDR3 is TGTGCCAGCAGTTACTTAGCGGGGGGCGTCAATGAGCAGTTCTTC. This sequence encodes CASSYLAGGVNEQFF.